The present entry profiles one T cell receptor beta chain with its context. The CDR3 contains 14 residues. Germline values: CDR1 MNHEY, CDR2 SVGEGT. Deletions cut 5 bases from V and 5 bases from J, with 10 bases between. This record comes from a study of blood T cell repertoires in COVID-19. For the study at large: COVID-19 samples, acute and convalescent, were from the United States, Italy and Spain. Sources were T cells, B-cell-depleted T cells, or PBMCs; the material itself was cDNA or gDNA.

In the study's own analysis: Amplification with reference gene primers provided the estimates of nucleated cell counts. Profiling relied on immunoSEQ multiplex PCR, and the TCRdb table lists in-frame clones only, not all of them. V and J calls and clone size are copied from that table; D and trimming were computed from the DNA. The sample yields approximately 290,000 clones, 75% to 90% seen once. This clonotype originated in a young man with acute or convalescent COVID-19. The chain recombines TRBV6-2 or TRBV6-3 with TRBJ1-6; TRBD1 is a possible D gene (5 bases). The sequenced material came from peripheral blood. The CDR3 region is CASSVAGNNSPLHF. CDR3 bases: TGTGCCAGCAGTGTAGCAGGGAATAATTCACCCCTCCACTTT.